The clone carrying this T cell receptor (beta chain) has a count of ten or more. TCRdb re-called the 5' RACE reads with MiXCR, one entry per CDR3 protein. Here the sample spans some 500,000 distinct CDR3 sequences, 14% being singletons. This sample is part of a study of identical twins. This CDR3 has 11 amino acids. Germline assignment: CDR1 DFQATT and CDR2 SNEGSKA (reference sequence). V lost 4 bases to trimming and J lost 5 bases, with 6 bases between them. These same data were also listed under a study on yellow fever vaccine responses in identical twins.

Material for sequencing was CD4+ T cells sorted from blood. The chain joins TRBV20-1 to TRBJ2-1; D is uncertain. This TCR came from a woman aged 18-35 years in good health. The CDR3 DNA reads as TGCAGTGCTACAGAAAACAATGAGCAGTTCTTC. It yields the protein CSATENNEQFF.